This T cell receptor beta chain was observed in a study of blood T cell repertoires in COVID-19. Overall study context: COVID-19 samples, acute and convalescent, were from the United States, Italy and Spain. PBMCs, B-cell-depleted T cells, or T cells were the source of the cDNA or gDNA that made up the material.

Original analysis: Reference gene primer amplification in the assay estimated nucleated cell counts. Some clones are missing from TCRdb's copy, which holds only in-frame ones; the method was immunoSEQ multiplex PCR. V and J calls and clone size are given by that table; D and trimming were obtained from the DNA. The top ten clones hold 0.5% to 0.6% of a sample with about 170,000 clones, approximately 91% of them seen once. Germline CDR1 reads SGHTA; CDR2 reads FQGNSA. The CDR3 contains 16 residues. V dropped 5 bases and J dropped 3 bases, with 17 bases sitting between them. The sequencing input was peripheral blood. The rearrangement uses TRBV7-2 and TRBJ2-1, with D maybe TRBD1 (6 bases). The sequence was obtained from a man in his fifties or sixties with acute or convalescent COVID-19. CDR3 loop: CASSALGRTVYNEQFF. CDR3 bases: TGTGCCAGCAGCGCCCTTGGCCGGACAGTCTACAATGAGCAGTTCTTC. Full variable domain (remainder filled in from reference TRBV7-2 and TRBJ2-1): GAGVSQSPSNKVTEKGKDVELRCDPISGHTALYWYRQSLGQGLEFLIYFQGNSAPDKSGLPSDRFSAERTGGSVSTLTIQRTQQEDSAVYLCASSALGRTVYNEQFFGPGTRLTVL.